This TCR beta chain comes out of a study of blood T cell repertoires in COVID-19. Study-level background: Acute-phase and convalescent COVID-19 samples originated in the United States, Italy and Spain. Sample material is recorded as cDNA or gDNA derived from T cells, B-cell-depleted T cells, or PBMCs.

This table comes from immunoSEQ multiplex PCR, and its TCRdb copy is limited to in-frame clones, with some not included. Of approximately 82,000 clones in the sample, approximately 82% were seen once. V gave up 4 bases and J gave up 1 base; unmatched junction bases: 6. CDR3 size: 15 residues. The V gene's germline CDR1 is LGHDT and CDR2 YNNKEL (reference sequence). The sequencing sample was made of peripheral blood. This receptor was identified in an older woman with acute or convalescent COVID-19. The chain links TRBV3-1 (or the pseudogene TRBV3-2) to TRBJ1-2; 7 bases are a match to TRBD1. As DNA, the CDR3 is TGTGCCAGCAGCCTCCCGGGACAGTTTAACTATGGCTACACCTTC. Its protein is CASSLPGQFNYGYTF.